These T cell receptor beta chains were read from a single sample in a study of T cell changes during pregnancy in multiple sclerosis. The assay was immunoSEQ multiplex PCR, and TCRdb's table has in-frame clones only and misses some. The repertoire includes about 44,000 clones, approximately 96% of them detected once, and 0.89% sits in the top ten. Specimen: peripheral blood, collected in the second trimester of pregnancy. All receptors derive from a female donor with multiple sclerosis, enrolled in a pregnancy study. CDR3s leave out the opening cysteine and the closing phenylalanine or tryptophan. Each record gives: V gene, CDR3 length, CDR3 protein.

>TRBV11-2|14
ASTPGVRRFNEKLF
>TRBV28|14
ASSGLGTGWDSEQF
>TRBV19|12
ASMPLTGTDTQY
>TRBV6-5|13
ASSSPGQATYEQY
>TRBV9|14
ASSPRGGSKNTEAF
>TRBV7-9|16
ASSSPQPGLAPNNEQF
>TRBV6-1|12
ASSDQGYNSPLH
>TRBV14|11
ASSATGFYEQY
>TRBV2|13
ASSNRDTLPPEQY
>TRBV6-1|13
ASRDRGSTNEKLF
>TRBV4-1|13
ASSQGGQPPETQY
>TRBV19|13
ASSYGGSSYNEQF
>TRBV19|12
ASKSRQGLREQY
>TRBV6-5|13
ASSYGTGGSNEQF
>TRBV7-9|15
ASSQGLSASSTDTQY
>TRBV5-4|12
ASSLGQGGNIQY
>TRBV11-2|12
ASSSPTVSYEQY
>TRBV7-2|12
ASSLDTGGYGYT
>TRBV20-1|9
SAKTAETQY
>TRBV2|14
ASSERQPSSYNEQF
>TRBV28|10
ASSFGSYEQY
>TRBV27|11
ASRFLSGETQY
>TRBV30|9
AWEQAAEQF
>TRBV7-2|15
ASSRDRAKGMNTEAF
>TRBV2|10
ASSQQGYGYT
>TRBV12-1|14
ASSSSGGAAKNIQY
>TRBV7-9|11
ASSLRGEETQY
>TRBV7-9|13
ASSPRGQGNTEAF
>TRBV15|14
ATSSPGTATTDTQY
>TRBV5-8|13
ASTFPVWRDEKLF
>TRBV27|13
ASSLTPQMNTEAF
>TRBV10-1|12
ASSESAAQETQY
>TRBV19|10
ASSFQGDTQY
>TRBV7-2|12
ASSIQGTSTEAF
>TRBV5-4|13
ASSLRYRGYTEAF
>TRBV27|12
ASSANRGTGELF
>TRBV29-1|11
SVAEGAYNEQF
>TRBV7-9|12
ASRSSGANYGYT
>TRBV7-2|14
ASSLRAGPPYNEQF
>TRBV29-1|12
SVKTTGNNQPQH
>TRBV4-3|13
ASSQDQQINSPLH
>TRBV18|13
ASSRGQGINQPQH